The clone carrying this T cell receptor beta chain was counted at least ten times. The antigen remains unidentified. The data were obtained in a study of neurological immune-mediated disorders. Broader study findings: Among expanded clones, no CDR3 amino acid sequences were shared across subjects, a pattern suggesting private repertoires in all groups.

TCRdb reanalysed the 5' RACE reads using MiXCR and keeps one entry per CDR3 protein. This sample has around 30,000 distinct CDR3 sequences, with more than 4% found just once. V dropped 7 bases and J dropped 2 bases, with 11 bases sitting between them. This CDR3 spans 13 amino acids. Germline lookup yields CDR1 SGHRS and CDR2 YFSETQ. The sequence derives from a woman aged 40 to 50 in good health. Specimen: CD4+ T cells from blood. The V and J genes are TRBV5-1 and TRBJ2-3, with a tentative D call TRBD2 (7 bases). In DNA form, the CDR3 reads TGCGCCAGCGGTGGGGGGGCCACAGATACGCAGTATTTT. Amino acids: CASGGGATDTQYF.